The clone carrying this T cell receptor (beta chain) was recorded once. Its antigen remains unidentified. The data originate from a study of graft-versus-host responses after intestinal transplantation. Study-wide background: Uniformly, recipients were administered anti-thymocyte globulin induction with subsequent tacrolimus and steroids for around three years. Findings and limits, study-wide: There were GvH clones found in recipient marrow, and some of them appeared first in ileum or blood. GvH clone levels peaked in circulation, and this peak was associated with early post-transplant HvG declines.

Processing released intraepithelial and lamina propria lymphocytes from the graft tissue. Using immunoSEQ multiplex PCR, the repertoire was profiled, and TCRdb retains in-frame clones only, with some absent. This table holds roughly 15,000 clones, 70% to 85% found once. The sample was ileum tissue, taken 27 days after intestinal transplant. This TCR was recovered from a human patient who received an intestinal transplant, so some T cells may come from the graft donor.

The CDR3 coding sequence is TGTGCCAGCAGTGGACGAGTGGGGCGGGGGAGAGGGAATACGCAGTATTTT. Encoded protein: CASSGRVGRGRGNTQYF. The chain combines TRBV2 with TRBJ2-3; 7 bases align to TRBD2. Germline CDR1 SNHLY, CDR2 FYNNEI. This CDR3 comprises 17 residues. With V trimmed by 4 bases and J by 7 bases, 17 bases remained unmatched.